This T cell receptor beta chain was observed in a study of cytomegalovirus exposure and HLA in healthy donors. Study findings and constraints: Data from an earlier analysis indicated that most TCR beta V segments were productive either about 90% or about 30% of the time. One later analysis reportedly identified an Asian-associated ancestry cluster that showed fewer N-insertions than the roughly 600-donor mean.

About this clone itself: The antigen remains undetermined.

Researchers ran the PCR with 60 Vbeta and 13 Jbeta primers. Per the study methods: Later, an analysis found roughly 80 million unique TCR beta chains, and about 9.9 million of these were shared. TCRdb's copy holds only in-frame clones and misses some; the assay was immunoSEQ multiplex PCR. The D gene and trimming were derived from the DNA, and the V and J assignments and clone size from that table. The repertoire holds 130,000 to 150,000 clones, with around 78% as singletons. V dropped 3 bases and J dropped 4; count of bases not matched to a gene: 2. CDR3 size: 15 residues. CDR1 LNHNV and CDR2 YYDKDF come from the germline V gene (reference sequence).

Sequencing was carried out using PBMCs. The V and J genes are TRBV15 and TRBJ2-2; 10 nucleotides align to TRBD1. This TCR derives from a woman aged 18 to 35 in good health and CMV-seropositive. CDR3 region: CATSRTGGRTGELFF. CDR3 in DNA: TGTGCCACCAGCAGGACAGGGGGCCGCACCGGGGAGCTGTTTTTT. The full variable domain, in which reference TRBV15 and TRBJ2-2 provide the parts outside the CDR3, is DAMVIQNPRYQVTQFGKPVTLSCSQTLNHNVMYWYQQKSSQAPKLLFHYYDKDFNNEADTPDNFQSRRPNTSFCFLDIRSPGLGDTAMYLCATSRTGGRTGELFFGEGSRLTVL.